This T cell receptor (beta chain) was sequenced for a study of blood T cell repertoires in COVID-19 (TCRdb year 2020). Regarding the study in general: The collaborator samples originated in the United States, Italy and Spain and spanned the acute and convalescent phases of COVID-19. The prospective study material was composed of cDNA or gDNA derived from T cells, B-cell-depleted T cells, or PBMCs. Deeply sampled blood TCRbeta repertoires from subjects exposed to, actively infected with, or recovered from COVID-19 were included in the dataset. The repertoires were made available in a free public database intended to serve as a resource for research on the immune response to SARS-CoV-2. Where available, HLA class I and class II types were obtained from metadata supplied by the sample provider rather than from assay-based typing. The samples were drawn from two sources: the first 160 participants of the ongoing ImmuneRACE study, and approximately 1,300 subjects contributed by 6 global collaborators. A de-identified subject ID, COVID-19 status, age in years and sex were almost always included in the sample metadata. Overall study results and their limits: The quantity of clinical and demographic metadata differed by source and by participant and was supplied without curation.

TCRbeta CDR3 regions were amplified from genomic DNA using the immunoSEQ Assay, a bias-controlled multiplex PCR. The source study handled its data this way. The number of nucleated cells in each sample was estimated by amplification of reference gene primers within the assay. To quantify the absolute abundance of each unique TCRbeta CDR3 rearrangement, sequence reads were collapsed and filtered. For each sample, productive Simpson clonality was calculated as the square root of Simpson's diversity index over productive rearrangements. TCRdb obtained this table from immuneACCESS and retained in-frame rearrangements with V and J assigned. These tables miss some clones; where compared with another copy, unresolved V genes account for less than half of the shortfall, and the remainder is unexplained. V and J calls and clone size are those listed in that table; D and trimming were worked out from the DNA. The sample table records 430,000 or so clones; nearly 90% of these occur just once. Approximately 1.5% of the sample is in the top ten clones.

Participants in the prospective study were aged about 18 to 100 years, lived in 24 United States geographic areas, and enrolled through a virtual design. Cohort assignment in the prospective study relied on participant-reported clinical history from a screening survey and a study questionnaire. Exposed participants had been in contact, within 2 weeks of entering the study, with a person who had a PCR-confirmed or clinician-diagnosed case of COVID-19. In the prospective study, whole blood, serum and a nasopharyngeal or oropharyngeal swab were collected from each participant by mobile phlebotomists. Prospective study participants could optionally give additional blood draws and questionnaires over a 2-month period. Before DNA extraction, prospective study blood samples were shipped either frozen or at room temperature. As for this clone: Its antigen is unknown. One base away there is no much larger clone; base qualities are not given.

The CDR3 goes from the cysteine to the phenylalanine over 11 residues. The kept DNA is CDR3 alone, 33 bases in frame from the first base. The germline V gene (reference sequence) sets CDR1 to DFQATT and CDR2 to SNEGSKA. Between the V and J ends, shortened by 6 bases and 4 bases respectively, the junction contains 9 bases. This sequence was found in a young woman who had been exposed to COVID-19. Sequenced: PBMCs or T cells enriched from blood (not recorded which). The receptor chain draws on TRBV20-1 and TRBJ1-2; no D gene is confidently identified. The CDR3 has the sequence CSARSLYGYTF. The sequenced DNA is TGCAGTGCCCGGAGCCTCTATGGCTACACCTTC.